This record concerns one TCR beta chain sequence. Original handling: Reference gene primer amplification in the assay estimated nucleated cell counts. The repertoire was sequenced with immunoSEQ multiplex PCR; TCRdb's copy has only in-frame clones and lacks some. From that table come the V and J calls and clone size; the DNA was used to work out D and trimming. The data hold 35,000 to 55,000 clones, with about nine tenths observed a single time. This CDR3 spans 13 amino acids. CDR1 is KGHSH, CDR2 LQKENI, per germline. With 4 bases clipped from V and 2 bases from J, the junction kept 2 bases outside the gene matches. This entry is derived from a study of blood T cell repertoires in COVID-19. Study summary: The United States, Italy and Spain were the sources of the acute and convalescent COVID-19 samples. In each case, the material was cDNA or gDNA derived from T cells, B-cell-depleted T cells, or PBMCs.

This chain joins TRBV18 and TRBJ2-7; 7 positions match TRBD1. Sequenced material: peripheral blood. The sequence was obtained from a man aged 60-69 years with active COVID-19. The CDR3 region has the DNA TGTGCCAGCTCACAAGGGACAGCCTACGAGCAGTACTTC. Amino acid sequence: CASSQGTAYEQYF.